This section outlines one TCR beta chain sequence together with its context. TCRbeta library construction was performed incorporating unique molecular identifiers. TCRdb recomputed calls from the PCR reads with MiXCR, one row per CDR3 protein. This sample has approximately 980,000 distinct CDR3 sequences, with about 29% found just once. The data were obtained in a study of T-cell reconstitution after alpha-beta-depleted transplantation in children. CDR3 length: 17 residues. The germline V gene has CDR1 SGHAT and CDR2 FQNNGV. V lost 1 base, J lost 4 bases, and 17 bases lay in between. The V call is TRBV11-2, the J call TRBJ2-1, with D tentatively TRBD2 (7 bases). The sample here was PBMCs, mostly from graft donor cells, taken 360 days after TCRalphabeta/CD19-depleted stem cell transplant. This clonotype was sampled from a boy younger than two who had a stem cell transplant for SCID, so the T cells may come from the graft donor. DNA of the CDR3: TGTGCCAGCAGCTTAGCTTGGGGGGGCCGGAGATACAATGAGCAGTTCTTC. Its translation is CASSLAWGGRRYNEQFF.